The sequence of this TCR beta chain was determined in a study of CD8 T cells in Susac syndrome. Background on the study: When their blood was taken, patients with Susac syndrome were therapy-naive, taking corticosteroids, or taking intravenous immunoglobulin alone.

V trimming: 1 base; J trimming: 5 bases; junction bases outside the gene matches: 4. Germline-derived CDR1 and CDR2 are SGHRS and YFSETQ. The CDR3 totals 15 residues. The RNA input was about 0.45 to 1 ug, and it was reverse transcribed with random hexamers. TCRdb analysed the immunoSEQ multiplex PCR reads with MiXCR anew, one entry per CDR3 protein. The sample contains some 160,000 distinct CDR3 sequences, around 94% of which appear only once. The genes are TRBV5-1 and TRBJ2-7, with 12 bases fitting TRBD1. Sequencing was performed on CD4+ T cells from PBMCs. The receptor comes from a human donor with Susac syndrome. The chain's CDR3 is CASSLYGTGGNEQYF. CDR3 coding DNA: TGCGCCAGCAGCTTGTATGGGACAGGGGGCAACGAGCAGTACTTC.